The 14 T cell receptor beta chains given below trace back to one sample, sequenced in a study of T cells expressing NK-cell markers. TCRdb processed the 5' RACE reads again and assigns one entry to each CDR3 protein, with no DNA. The sample shows more than 90,000 distinct CDR3 sequences, and roughly 20% sits with its ten largest clones. Sequenced: blood T cells: a sorted CD56 or NKG2C T cell subset, CD4+ or CD8+ T cells, or bulk PBMC T cells (not recorded which). All receptors derive from a woman aged 18 to 75 in good health.

The chain has TRBV6-4 and TRBJ2-2. The V gene's germline CDR1 is MRHNA and CDR2 SNTAGT. The CDR3 has 14 residues. The CDR3 loop reads CASSDSGNTGELFF.

The rearrangement links TRBV13 to TRBJ1-2. CDR3 length equals 14 residues. Per the germline V gene, CDR1 is PRHDT and CDR2 is FYEKMQ (reference sequence). CDR3 region: CASSLGGVGYGYTF.

The rearrangement joins TRBV7-8 to TRBJ2-5. The germline V gene has CDR1 SGHVS and CDR2 FQNEAQ. The CDR3 covers 12 residues. CDR3 loop: CASSLAGETQYF.

V usage is TRBV29-1 and J usage is TRBJ1-2. Germline CDR1 and CDR2: SQVTM and ANQGSEA. CDR3 size: 12 residues. Here the CDR3 reads CSVETLNYGYTF. The whole variable domain, remainder taken from reference TRBV29-1 and TRBJ1-2, is SAVISQKPSRDICQRGTSLTIQCQVDSQVTMMFWYRQQPGQSLTLIATANQGSEATYESGFVIDKFPISRPNLTFSTLTVSNMSPEDSSIYLCSVETLNYGYTFGSGTRLTVV.

The genes are TRBV20-1 and TRBJ2-2; TCRdb's D call, TRBD2, is unchecked because there is no DNA. There are 18 residues in the CDR3. Germline V lookup: CDR1 DFQATT, CDR2 SNEGSKA (reference sequence). Here the CDR3 reads CSARDPLRLAPNTGELFF.

This chain joins TRBV30 and TRBJ1-2. The CDR3 has 13 amino acids. Germline CDR1 reads GTSNPN; CDR2 reads SVGIG (reference sequence). The CDR3: CAWRLQGSYGYTF.

The chain couples TRBV11-2 to TRBJ2-1; TCRdb lists TRBD1, though no DNA is available to test this call. Germline loops: CDR1 SGHAT, CDR2 FQNNGV. The CDR3 sequence is 13 residues long. CDR3 amino acids: CASSGHGSGEQFF.

The chain is built from TRBV20-1 and TRBJ1-5. Germline loops: CDR1 DFQATT, CDR2 SNEGSKA (reference sequence). The CDR3 has 16 amino acids. CDR3 sequence: CSARGIQFYSNQPQHF.

The chain has TRBV6-2 or TRBV6-3 and TRBJ2-1; the D call from TCRdb, TRBD2, cannot be confirmed without DNA. The germline CDR1 and CDR2 sequences are MNHEY and SVGEGT. This CDR3 contains 16 residues. The CDR3 protein is CASSYPEREGRPEQFF.

The chain links TRBV5-5 to TRBJ2-1; TCRdb reports TRBD1, a call that lacks DNA to check it against. This CDR3 is 14 amino acids long. Germline CDR1 reads SGHKS; CDR2 reads YYEKEE (reference sequence). Here the CDR3 reads CASSFGPGENEQFF.

V usage is TRBV20-1 and J usage is TRBJ1-2; the TRBD1 assignment by TCRdb is unverifiable without DNA. The CDR3 runs 15 residues. The germline CDR1 and CDR2 sequences are DFQATT and SNEGSKA (reference sequence). The CDR3 spells CSARGLGQGAVGYTF.

V and J are TRBV29-1 and TRBJ2-1. The germline CDR1 and CDR2 sequences are SQVTM and ANQGSEA. The CDR3 has 14 amino acids. The CDR3 spells CSEKSGSSYNEQFF.

The chain couples TRBV21-1 to TRBJ2-4. TRBV21-1 is a listed pseudogene. The CDR3 covers 14 residues. CDR3 residues: CASNDMLAKNIQYF.

The chain combines TRBV12-3 or TRBV12-4 with TRBJ2-2; lacking DNA, the TRBD1 call made by TCRdb goes unchecked. This CDR3 region has 16 residues. This CDR3 is CASSFPGTDNTGELFF.